The 29 T cell receptor beta chains reported below all come from one sample, sequenced in a study of blood T cell repertoires in COVID-19. TCRdb's table, derived via immunoSEQ multiplex PCR, lists solely in-frame clones and lacks some. The sample includes under 250,000 clones, more than 75% seen only once; the top ten take around 1.5%. The sample consisted of peripheral blood. The receptors originated from a woman in her fifties or sixties who had recovered from COVID-19.

The V call is TRBV5-8, the J call TRBJ2-1; 9 bases agree with TRBD1. J lost 2 bases, V lost 4 bases, and 4 bases had no gene match. Germline V gene lookup returns CDR1 SGHTS and CDR2 YDEGEE. The CDR3 loop spans 15 amino acids. The CDR3 reads CASSAGTGPYNEQFF. The DNA for the CDR3 is TGTGCCAGCAGCGCCGGGACAGGGCCCTACAATGAGCAGTTCTTC.

The rearrangement links TRBV7-3 to TRBJ1-1; maybe TRBD1 (6 bases). CDR1 is SGHTA, CDR2 FQGTGA, per germline. V was cut by 2 bases and J by 3 bases, with 7 bases left in between. The CDR3 length is 13 residues. The DNA of the CDR3 is TGTGCCAGCAGCTTATGGGGGCACACTGAAGCTTTCTTT. This encodes CASSLWGHTEAFF.

The rearrangement links TRBV19 to TRBJ1-1; 9 bases fit TRBD1. Germline V gene lookup returns CDR1 LNHDA and CDR2 SQIVND (reference sequence). The CDR3 sequence is 15 residues long. Trimming took 6 bases from V and 5 from J; bases not matched to a gene: 10. CDR3 in amino acids: CASSLTGGSTTEAFF. The CDR3 bases are TGTGCCAGTAGCCTGACAGGGGGTAGTACGACTGAAGCTTTCTTT.

The chain carries TRBV11-3 and TRBJ2-1, with TRBD2 matching 9 bases. Per the germline V gene, CDR1 is SGHNT and CDR2 is YENEEA. The CDR3 runs 15 residues. J gave up 8 bases and V 1 base, and 6 bases lay outside the gene matches. The CDR3, as DNA: TGTGCCAGCAGCTTAGTTGCGGGGGGGCGCGATGAGCAGTTCTTC. Its translation: CASSLVAGGRDEQFF.

The chain carries TRBV7-2 and TRBJ2-5; 7 bases align to TRBD1. The CDR3 contains 15 residues. From germline, CDR1 is SGHTA and CDR2 FQGNSA. V was clipped by 5 bases and J by 5 bases; unmatched bases: 11. The CDR3 region has the DNA TGTGCCAGCAGCCTATCCAACAGGGGACACGAGACCCAGTACTTC. Translation gives CASSLSNRGHETQYF.

About this clone itself: An end of the junction differs from the germline gene, which may be a read error. The J gene is TRBJ2-1, the V gene TRBV12-3 or TRBV12-4, with D possibly being TRBD2 (5 bases). CDR3 length: 12 amino acids. The CDR3 spells CASSTLSQRPVF. The CDR3 coding sequence is TGTGCCAGCAGTACCTTGTCCCAGCGGCCGGTCTTC.

The chain is built from TRBV18 and TRBJ1-3, with 12 bases identical to TRBD1. After removal of 6 bases from V and 3 bases from J, the junction contained 6 bases not matched to a gene. The CDR3 covers 16 residues. Germline CDR1 and CDR2: KGHSH and LQKENI. The CDR3 DNA sequence: TGTGCCAGCTCCCCGGGACAGGGGGCTGGTGGAAACACCATATATTTT. Amino acids: CASSPGQGAGGNTIYF.

This clone was counted a few times. The chain uses TRBV2 and TRBJ2-7; 7 bases align to TRBD1. This CDR3 has 15 amino acids. Germline V gene sequence: CDR1 SNHLY, CDR2 FYNNEI. J gave up 2 bases and V 6 bases, and 10 bases lay outside the gene matches. This CDR3 reads CASRSRPGGTYEQYF. The CDR3 DNA follows: TGTGCCAGCAGGAGCCGGCCAGGGGGAACCTACGAGCAGTACTTC.

This clone was seen repeatedly, ten times or more. This sequence joins TRBV19 and TRBJ1-1, with 8 bases aligning to TRBD1. The CDR3 contains 14 residues. Per germline, CDR1 LNHDA and CDR2 SQIVND (reference sequence). V shed 4 bases, J shed 1 base, and the junction held 2 bases outside the gene matches. The CDR3 nucleotides read TGTGCCAGTAGTAGGGGACAGGAGAACACTGAAGCTTTCTTT. It specifies CASSRGQENTEAFF.

This clone was detected ten times or more. The sample carries other DNA sequences with the same CDR3. The rearrangement uses TRBV9 and TRBJ1-2; the match to TRBD1 covers 9 bases. Germline-derived CDR1 and CDR2 are SGDLS and YYNGEE. The ends lost 3 bases at V and 8 bases at J; junction bases unmatched: 5. CDR3 length: 13 amino acids. The CDR3 here is CASSAGTGYGYTF. In DNA, the CDR3 is TGTGCCAGCAGCGCGGGGACAGGGTACGGCTACACCTTC. Drawing the rest from reference TRBV9 and TRBJ1-2, the complete variable domain is DSGVTQTPKHLITATGQRVTLRCSPRSGDLSVYWYQQSLDQGLQFLIQYYNGEERAKGNILERFSAQQFPDLHSELNLSSLELGDSALYFCASSAGTGYGYTFGSGTRLTVV.

This sequence joins TRBV7-3 and TRBJ2-3, with D hard to call. CDR1 is SGHTA, CDR2 FQGTGA, per germline. This CDR3 is built from 15 residues. Trimming removed 5 bases at V and 0 bases at J, with 12 bases between. CDR3 in DNA: TGTGCCAGCAGCCCCATGCCTACCAGCACAGATACGCAGTATTTT. It specifies CASSPMPTSTDTQYF.

The chain is built from TRBV27 and TRBJ2-1; TRBD2 matches at 9 bases. The CDR3 consists of 14 residues. CDR1 is MNHEY and CDR2 is SMNVEV in the germline V gene (reference sequence). The J segment lost 9 bases and the V segment lost 0 bases, leaving 3 bases of the junction unmatched. Here the CDR3 DNA reads TGTGCCAGCAGTTTATCGGCGGGGGGGACTGAGCAGTTCTTC. Its protein product is CASSLSAGGTEQFF.

This clone was counted between two and nine times. This chain links TRBV7-9 with TRBJ2-5, with TRBD1 matching 9 bases. The germline V gene encodes CDR1 SEHNR and CDR2 FQNEAQ (reference sequence). J gave up 4 bases and V 3 bases, and 6 bases lay outside the gene matches. CDR3 size: 15 residues. The CDR3 bases are TGTGCCAGCAGCTTTTCAACAGGGGGCTCAGAGACCCAGTACTTC. Translation: CASSFSTGGSETQYF.

J is TRBJ2-1 and V is TRBV12-5; D ambiguous. This CDR3 is 12 amino acids long. V shed 3 bases and J shed 5 bases, with 5 bases lying between them. Germline V gives CDR1 LGHNT, CDR2 FRNRAP. Written as DNA, the CDR3 is TGTGCTAGTGGTTTTCGTGACAATGAGCAGTTCTTC. Amino acid sequence: CASGFRDNEQFF.

J is TRBJ2-7 and V is TRBV19, with TRBD2 identical over 13 bases. This CDR3 has 15 residues. Germline values: CDR1 LNHDA, CDR2 SQIVND (reference sequence). With 4 bases clipped from V and 5 bases from J, the junction kept 5 bases outside the gene matches. The CDR3 reads CASSTRTSGGHEQYF. The CDR3 DNA reads TGTGCCAGTAGTACCCGGACTAGCGGGGGCCACGAGCAGTACTTC.

V and J are TRBV15 and TRBJ1-4, with 9 bases identical to TRBD1. Trimming took 1 base from V and 7 from J; bases not matched to a gene: 13. This CDR3 is 18 amino acids long. Germline V lookup: CDR1 LNHNV, CDR2 YYDKDF (reference sequence). The CDR3 region is CATSRGAGQGVKSEKLFF. For the CDR3, the DNA is TGTGCCACCAGCAGAGGAGCGGGACAGGGAGTTAAAAGTGAAAAACTGTTTTTT.

This chain uses TRBV5-1 with TRBJ2-1; 12 bases match TRBD2. The CDR3 covers 16 residues. J gave up 4 bases and V 6 bases, and 8 bases lay outside the gene matches. Germline V gives CDR1 SGHRS, CDR2 YFSETQ. The DNA for the CDR3 is TGCGCCAGCAACCGACTAGCGGGGGCCAATTACAATGAGCAGTTCTTC. This translates into CASNRLAGANYNEQFF.

The chain combines TRBV12-3 or TRBV12-4 with TRBJ2-3, with 9 bases matching TRBD2. V lost 10 bases and J lost 14; bases outside the gene matches: 10. The CDR3 length is 11 residues. DNA for the CDR3: TGTGCCAACTCCCGCGGGAGGGTAATGTATTTT. This codes for CANSRGRVMYF.

In nucleotides, the CDR3 is TGTGCCAGCAGCTTAGGACAGGGGATGAATCAGCCCCAGCATTTT. Its translation: CASSLGQGMNQPQHF. The chain couples TRBV7-8 to TRBJ1-5, with TRBD1 identical over 8 bases. The CDR3 covers 15 residues. Germline values: CDR1 SGHVS, CDR2 FQNEAQ. With V trimmed by 1 base and J by 4 bases, 3 bases remained unmatched.

The CDR3 protein is CASSLDSETQYF. In DNA form, the CDR3 reads TGTGCCAGCAGTTTAGATTCGGAGACCCAGTACTTC. This chain links TRBV12-3 or TRBV12-4 with TRBJ2-5; D is unclear. CDR3 length: 12 residues. V lost 1 base to trimming and J lost 5 bases, with 5 bases between them.

The J gene is TRBJ2-3, the V gene TRBV6-2 or TRBV6-3, with TRBD2 matching over 10 bases. The CDR3 runs to 15 residues. V was pared by 5 bases and J by 3 bases, with 5 bases of the junction left unmatched. The germline V gene has CDR1 MNHEY and CDR2 SVGEGT. The CDR3 DNA sequence: TGTGCCAGCAGTCTAGCGGGGGATTATACAGATACGCAGTATTTT. It is translated as CASSLAGDYTDTQYF.

The chain joins TRBV2 to TRBJ1-2; D is undetermined. The CDR3 covers 13 residues. Germline V gene sequence: CDR1 SNHLY, CDR2 FYNNEI. CDR3 in amino acids: CGQQWQVGDGYTF. CDR3 nucleotides: TGTGGCCAGCAGTGGCAGGTGGGAGATGGCTACACCTTC.

The V gene is TRBV21-1, the J gene TRBJ2-7; the D call in the table, TRBD1, was not verified against the DNA. TRBV21-1 is assigned pseudogene status. CDR3 length: 15 residues. CDR3 sequence (DNA): TGTGCCAGCAGCAAAGCGGACAGTAGAAGAATCGAGCAGTACTTC. Its translation: CASSKADSRRIEQYF.

The chain uses TRBV5-1 and TRBJ2-7; maybe TRBD2 (7 bases). The V and J ends lost 4 bases and 4 bases respectively, with 15 bases between them. Germline V gives CDR1 SGHRS, CDR2 YFSETQ. The CDR3 is 14 residues long. CDR3 loop: CASSPRGGKYEQYF. The CDR3 DNA follows: TGCGCCAGCAGCCCAAGGGGGGGCAAATACGAGCAGTACTTC.

The gene calls are TRBV28 and TRBJ1-4; 7 nucleotides agree with TRBD1. Per germline, CDR1 MDHEN and CDR2 SYDVKM. The CDR3 spans 13 residues. In DNA, the CDR3 is TGTGCAAGCCGGGACAGCGATAATGAAAAACTGTTTTTT. Translating gives CASRDSDNEKLFF. The entire variable domain, with the rest obtained from reference TRBV28 and TRBJ1-4, is as follows: DVKVTQSSRYLVKRTGEKVFLECVQDMDHENMFWYRQDPGLGLRLIYFSYDVKMKEKGDIPEGYSVSREKKERFSLILESASTNQTSMYLCASRDSDNEKLFFGSGTQLSVL.

This chain uses TRBV3-1 (or the pseudogene TRBV3-2) with TRBJ2-7; the D gene is possibly TRBD1 (5 bases). Per the germline V gene, CDR1 is LGHDT and CDR2 is YNNKEL (reference sequence). The CDR3 is 18 residues long. V dropped 0 bases and J dropped 0 bases, with 18 bases sitting between them. Here the CDR3 reads CASSQEILTRQGSYEQYF. The CDR3 DNA reads TGTGCCAGCAGCCAAGAGATATTAACGCGGCAGGGCTCCTACGAGCAGTACTTC.

J is TRBJ2-7 and V is TRBV13, with 8 bases matching TRBD2. Germline lookup yields CDR1 PRHDT and CDR2 FYEKMQ (reference sequence). V lost 1 base to trimming and J lost 3 bases; unmatched junction nucleotides: 5. This CDR3 has 15 residues. The chain's CDR3 is CASSLVGGGIYEQYF. As DNA, the CDR3 is TGTGCCAGCAGCTTAGTGGGCGGGGGGATCTACGAGCAGTACTTC.

This clone was seen a handful of times. The chain combines TRBV7-9 with TRBJ2-3; 7 bases align to TRBD2. CDR1 and CDR2 from the germline V gene are SEHNR and FQNEAQ (reference sequence). V trimming: 1 base; J trimming: 0 bases; junction bases outside the gene matches: 4. This CDR3 is 16 amino acids long. The CDR3 protein is CASSLGLGLSTDTQYF. CDR3 sequence (DNA): TGTGCCAGCAGCTTAGGGTTGGGACTAAGCACAGATACGCAGTATTTT.

The chain carries TRBV21-1 and TRBJ1-1. TRBV21-1 represents a pseudogene. The CDR3 has 13 residues. The CDR3 is CASSKDGNTEAFF. The DNA of the CDR3 is TGTGCCAGCAGCAAAGACGGGAACACTGAAGCTTTCTTT.